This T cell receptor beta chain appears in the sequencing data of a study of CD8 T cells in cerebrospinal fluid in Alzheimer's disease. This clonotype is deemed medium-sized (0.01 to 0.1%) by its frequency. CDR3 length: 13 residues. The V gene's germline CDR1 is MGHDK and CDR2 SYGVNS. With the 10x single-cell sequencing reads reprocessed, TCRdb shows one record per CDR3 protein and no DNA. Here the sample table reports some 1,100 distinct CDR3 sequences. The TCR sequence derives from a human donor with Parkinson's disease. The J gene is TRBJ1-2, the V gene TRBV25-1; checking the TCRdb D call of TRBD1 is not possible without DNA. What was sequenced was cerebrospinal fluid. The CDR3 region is CASSATGVDGYTF.